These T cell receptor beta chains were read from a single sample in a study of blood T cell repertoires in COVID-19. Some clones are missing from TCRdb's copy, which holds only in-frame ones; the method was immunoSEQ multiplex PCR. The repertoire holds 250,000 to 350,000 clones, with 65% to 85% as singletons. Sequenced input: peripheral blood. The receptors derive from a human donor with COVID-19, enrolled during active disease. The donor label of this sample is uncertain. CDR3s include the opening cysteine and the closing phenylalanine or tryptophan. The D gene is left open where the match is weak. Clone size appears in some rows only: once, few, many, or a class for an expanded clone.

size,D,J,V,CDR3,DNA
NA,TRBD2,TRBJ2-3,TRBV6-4,CASSERENGRPDTDTQYF,TGTGCCAGCAGTGAAAGGGAGAACGGGAGGCCAGACACAGATACGCAGTATTTT
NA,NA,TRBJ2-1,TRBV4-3,CASSQSSGEQFF,TGCGCCAGCAGCCAGAGTAGCGGCGAGCAGTTCTTC
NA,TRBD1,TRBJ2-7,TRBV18,CASSPAYSGTGGSYEQYF,TGTGCCAGCTCACCCGCGTACTCCGGGACAGGGGGCTCCTACGAGCAGTACTTC
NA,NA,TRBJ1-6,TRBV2,CASFLFGYSPLHF,TGTGCCAGCTTCCTTTTCGGGTATTCACCCCTCCACTTT
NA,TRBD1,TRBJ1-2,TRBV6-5,CASSYGDRGLNGYTF,TGTGCCAGCAGTTACGGGGACAGGGGGCTGAATGGCTACACCTTC
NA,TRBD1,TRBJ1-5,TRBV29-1,CSASTGGTDQPQHF,TGCAGCGCATCGACAGGGGGAACCGATCAGCCCCAGCATTTT
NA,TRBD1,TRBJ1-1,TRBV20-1,CSASGQGGTEAFF,TGCAGTGCTAGTGGACAGGGGGGAACTGAAGCTTTCTTT
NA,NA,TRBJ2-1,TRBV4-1,CASSPVREVHNEQFF,TGCGCCAGCAGCCCTGTGAGGGAGGTCCACAATGAGCAGTTCTTC
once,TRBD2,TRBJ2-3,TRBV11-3,CASSLNGGSTDTQYF,TGTGCCAGCAGCTTAAACGGGGGGAGCACAGATACGCAGTATTTT
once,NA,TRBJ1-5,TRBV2,CASRADSNQPQHF,TGTGCCAGCAGAGCCGACAGTAATCAGCCCCAGCATTTT
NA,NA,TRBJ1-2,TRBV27,CASSQRQFLWSGYTF,TGTGCCAGCAGCCAACGACAGTTTCTCTGGAGTGGCTACACCTTC
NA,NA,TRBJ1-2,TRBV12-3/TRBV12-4,CASSPEQNYGYTF,TGTGCCAGCAGTCCCGAACAGAACTATGGCTACACCTTC
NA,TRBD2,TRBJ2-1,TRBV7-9,CASSFGTSGNNEQFF,TGTGCCAGCAGCTTCGGGACTAGCGGCAACAATGAGCAGTTCTTC
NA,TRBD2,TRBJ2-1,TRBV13,CASSPGLAGDEQFF,TGTGCCAGCAGCCCCGGACTAGCGGGAGACGAGCAGTTCTTC
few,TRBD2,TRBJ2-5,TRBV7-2,CASSLEGSGLSGREETQYF,TGTGCCAGCAGCTTAGAAGGGTCGGGCCTGAGCGGGAGGGAAGAGACCCAGTACTTC
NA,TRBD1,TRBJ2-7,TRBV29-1,CSVEKAGGPYEQYF,TGCAGCGTTGAAAAGGCAGGGGGTCCGTACGAGCAGTACTTC
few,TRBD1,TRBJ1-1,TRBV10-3,CAISESGQAINTEAFF,TGTGCCATCAGTGAGTCTGGACAGGCCATTAACACTGAAGCTTTCTTT
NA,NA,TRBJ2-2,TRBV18,CASSPPDRNTGELFF,TGTGCCAGCTCACCACCCGACAGGAACACCGGGGAGCTGTTTTTT
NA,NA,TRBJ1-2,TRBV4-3,CASSQASAGIGGYTF,TGCGCCAGCAGCCAAGCAAGCGCGGGGATAGGTGGCTACACCTTC
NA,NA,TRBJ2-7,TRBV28,CASSFAGAQSTYEQYF,TGTGCCAGCAGTTTTGCAGGCGCCCAGAGCACCTACGAGCAGTACTTC
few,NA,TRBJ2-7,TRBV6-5,CASSYRPSADEQYF,TGTGCCAGCAGTTACCGGCCCTCGGCGGACGAGCAGTACTTC
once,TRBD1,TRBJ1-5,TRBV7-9,CASSLAYQGARGNQPQHF,TGTGCCAGCAGCTTAGCGTATCAGGGGGCCCGGGGCAATCAGCCCCAGCATTTT
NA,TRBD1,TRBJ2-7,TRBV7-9,CASSPPTGATNEQYF,TGTGCCAGCAGCCCCCCGACAGGGGCCACGAACGAGCAGTACTTC
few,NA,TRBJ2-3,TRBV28,CASSPVGRSTDTQYF,TGTGCCAGCAGTCCGGTTGGTAGAAGCACAGATACGCAGTATTTT
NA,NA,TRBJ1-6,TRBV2,CASSEGRGSPLHF,TGTGCCAGCAGTGAAGGTCGGGGGTCACCCCTCCACTTT
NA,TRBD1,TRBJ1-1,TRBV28,CASSFGQVVTEAFF,TGTGCCAGCAGTTTCGGACAGGTCGTAACCGAAGCTTTCTTT
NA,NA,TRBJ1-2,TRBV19,CASNIGQSYGYTF,TGTGCCAGTAATATTGGGCAGAGCTATGGCTACACCTTC
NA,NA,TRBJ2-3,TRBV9,CASNTGGVGRDTQYF,TGTGCCAGCAATACAGGGGGAGTCGGGAGGGATACGCAGTATTTT
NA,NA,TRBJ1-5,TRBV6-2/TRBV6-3,CASSPATEGRQPQHF,TGTGCCAGCAGTCCAGCGACGGAGGGCCGTCAGCCCCAGCATTTT
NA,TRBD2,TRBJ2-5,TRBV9,CASSVDGGREETQYF,TGTGCCAGCAGCGTAGATGGCGGGCGGGAGGAGACCCAGTACTTC
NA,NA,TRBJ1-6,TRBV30,CAWKQGKDSPLHF,TGTGCCTGGAAGCAGGGAAAGGATTCACCCCTCCACTTT
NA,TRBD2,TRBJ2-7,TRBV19,CASSYGSLAGSSYEQYF,TGTGCCAGTAGCTATGGGTCCCTAGCGGGAAGCTCCTACGAGCAGTACTTC
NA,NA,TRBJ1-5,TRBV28,CASRGTSNQPQHF,TGTGCCAGCAGGGGGACAAGTAATCAGCCCCAGCATTTT
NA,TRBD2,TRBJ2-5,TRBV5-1,CATRRGVGQETQYF,TGCGCCACCCGCCGGGGGGTCGGCCAAGAGACCCAGTACTTC
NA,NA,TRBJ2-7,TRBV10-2,CASSESPGKHEQYF,TGCGCCAGCAGTGAGTCGCCAGGGAAACACGAGCAGTACTTC
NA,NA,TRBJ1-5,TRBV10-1,CASSPDLNQPQHF,TGCGCCAGCTCCCCAGATCTCAATCAGCCCCAGCATTTT
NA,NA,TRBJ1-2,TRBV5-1,CASSSAGDPLYGYTF,TGCGCCAGCAGCTCGGCAGGGGATCCCCTCTATGGCTACACCTTC
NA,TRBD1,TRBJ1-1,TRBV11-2,CASSFYTSTGTGAFEAFF,TGTGCCAGCAGCTTTTATACTTCCACTGGGACAGGGGCCTTCGAAGCTTTCTTT
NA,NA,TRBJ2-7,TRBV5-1,CASSPVGAREQYF,TGCGCCAGCAGCCCGGTGGGGGCACGCGAGCAGTACTTC
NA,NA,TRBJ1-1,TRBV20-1,CSARDLQLAFF,TGCAGTGCTAGAGATCTACAGTTAGCTTTCTTT
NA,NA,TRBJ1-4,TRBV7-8,CASSLEGGAGNEKLFF,TGTGCCAGCAGCTTAGAAGGGGGGGCAGGCAATGAAAAACTGTTTTTT
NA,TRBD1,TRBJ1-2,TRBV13,CASSLGDREASGYTF,TGTGCCAGCAGCTTAGGGGACAGGGAAGCTAGTGGCTACACCTTC
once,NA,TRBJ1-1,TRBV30,CACLGGGTEAFF,TGTGCCTGCCTCGGCGGGGGCACTGAAGCTTTCTTT
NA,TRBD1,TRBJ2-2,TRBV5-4,CASSLERTGGTGELFF,TGTGCCAGCAGCTTGGAACGAACAGGGGGGACCGGGGAGCTGTTTTTT
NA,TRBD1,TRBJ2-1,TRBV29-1,CSAVGGTGLGGEQFF,TGCAGCGCTGTGGGCGGGACAGGGCTGGGAGGTGAGCAGTTCTTC
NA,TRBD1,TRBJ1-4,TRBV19,CASSTYRGQGNEKLFF,TGTGCCAGTAGTACCTACAGGGGGCAAGGGAATGAAAAACTGTTTTTT
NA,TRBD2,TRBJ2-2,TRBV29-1,CSVVLAGAPGELFF,TGCAGCGTTGTCCTAGCGGGAGCGCCCGGGGAGCTGTTTTTT
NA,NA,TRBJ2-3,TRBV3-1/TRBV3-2,CASSQVGDTQYF,TGTGCCAGCAGCCAAGTCGGAGATACGCAGTATTTT
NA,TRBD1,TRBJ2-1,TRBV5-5,CASSPLQGGLTREQFF,TGTGCCAGCAGCCCCTTACAGGGGGGTTTGACACGGGAGCAGTTCTTC
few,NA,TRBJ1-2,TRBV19,CASSIPGLSYGYTF,TGTGCCAGTAGTATCCCGGGACTCAGCTATGGCTACACCTTC
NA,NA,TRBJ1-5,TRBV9,CASSVSYNQPQHF,TGTGCCAGCAGCGTAAGCTACAATCAGCCCCAGCATTTT
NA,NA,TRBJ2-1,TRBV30,CAWTPKASVNEQFF,TGTGCCTGGACGCCGAAGGCTAGTGTCAATGAGCAGTTCTTC
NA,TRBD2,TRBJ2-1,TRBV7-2,CASSWGLAGLHNEQFF,TGTGCCAGCAGCTGGGGACTAGCGGGACTTCACAATGAGCAGTTCTTC